The source of this T cell receptor (beta chain) is a study of cytomegalovirus exposure and HLA in healthy donors. Study-wide results and caveats: An ancestry cluster, one associated with Asian ancestry, reportedly showed fewer N-insertions than the 666-donor mean in a later analysis. TCR beta chains numbering more than 150 were designated cytomegalovirus-associated. A later analysis found TCR association rates differed by HLA locus, highest for DRB1 and lowest for HLA-C. The authors later found HLA-associated TCR beta chains more clonally expanded than equally common others.

V shed 3 bases and J 7 bases; nucleotides not matched to a gene: 4. This CDR3 is built from 13 residues. CDR1 is SGDLS, CDR2 YYNGEE, per germline. This PCR relied on a set of 60 Vbeta primers and 13 Jbeta primers. Assay: immunoSEQ multiplex PCR; the TCRdb copy retains only in-frame clones and omits some. The sample shows around 150,000 clones, 65% to 85% of them seen only once. This clone has a single count. The antigen is not known. The clonotype originates from a woman in her forties or fifties in good health and CMV-seropositive. V and J are TRBV9 and TRBJ1-5; 7 bases match TRBD1. Sequencing was done on a sample of PBMCs. The CDR3 protein is CASSAGTDQPQHF. In DNA form, the CDR3 reads TGTGCCAGCAGCGCCGGGACAGACCAGCCCCAGCATTTT.